This is a list of T cell receptor beta chains from one sample in a study of blood T cell repertoires in COVID-19. Produced via immunoSEQ multiplex PCR; TCRdb's table is partial and in-frame only. Altogether approximately 200,000 clones are present, approximately 81% being singletons, with the ten largest covering 15% to 20%. The specimen was peripheral blood. The receptor source for this set is a person between 65 and 79 years old with COVID-19, enrolled during active disease. Both conserved end residues are part of each CDR3. A D gene is named only where the DNA matches it firmly. Not all rows give a size; the values are once, few, many and, for expanded clones, a class.

NA	15	NA	TRBV3-1/TRBV3-2	TRBJ2-6	TGTGCCAGCAGCTACGCAGGGTCTGGGGCCAACGTCCTGACTTTC	CASSYAGSGANVLTF
TRBD1	16	NA	TRBV3-1/TRBV3-2	TRBJ1-2	TGTGCCAGCAGCCAAGAAGTACATACAGGGGGCGATGGCTACACCTTC	CASSQEVHTGGDGYTF
NA	15	once	TRBV19	TRBJ2-2	TGTGCCAGTGGGTCCGGGACAAAGAACACCGGGGAGCTGTTTTTT	CASGSGTKNTGELFF
NA	16	NA	TRBV7-2	TRBJ2-1	TGTGCCAGCAGCTTAGTCGGTGGGGGCCCGTGGAATGAGCAGTTCTTC	CASSLVGGGPWNEQFF
TRBD1	16	NA	TRBV19	TRBJ1-5	TGTGCCAGTAGCAGAATTCCGGGACAGGGAAATCAGCCCCAGCATTTT	CASSRIPGQGNQPQHF
TRBD1	16	once	TRBV19	TRBJ2-6	TGTGCCAGTAGCGAGGCAACAGGGGTCGGGGCCAACGTCCTGACTTTC	CASSEATGVGANVLTF
TRBD1	16	NA	TRBV7-3	TRBJ2-3	TGTGCCAGCAGCTTAACGGGGCAGGGGGGCACAGATACGCAGTATTTT	CASSLTGQGGTDTQYF
NA	14	NA	TRBV7-2	TRBJ1-5	TGTGCCAGCAGCTTAGGGCCGGGTCCTCAGCCCCAGCATTTT	CASSLGPGPQPQHF
TRBD1	17	NA	TRBV5-1	TRBJ1-1	TGCGCCAGCAAACCCCCCGGGACAGAAATCATGAACACTGAAGCTTTCTTT	CASKPPGTEIMNTEAFF
NA	14	NA	TRBV2	TRBJ1-5	TGTGCCAGCAGTATTGCGCAGGTCGGTCAGCCCCAGCATTTT	CASSIAQVGQPQHF
NA	12	NA	TRBV7-9	TRBJ1-5	TGTGCCAGCAGCCTTACAAATCAGCCCCAGCATTTT	CASSLTNQPQHF
NA	14	NA	TRBV7-3	TRBJ2-3	TGTGCCAGCAGCGCGGGCCTCCCCACAGATACGCAGTATTTT	CASSAGLPTDTQYF
TRBD1	11	NA	TRBV30	TRBJ2-7	TGTGCCTGGAAGACAGGGTACGAGCAGTACTTC	CAWKTGYEQYF
NA	14	NA	TRBV9	TRBJ2-7	TGTGCCAGCAGCGTAGGAGGGGGGGCCTACGAGCAGTACTTC	CASSVGGGAYEQYF
TRBD1	13	NA	TRBV12-3/TRBV12-4	TRBJ2-7	TGTGCCAGCAGTCCCTGGACAGGGGTCGAGCAGTACTTC	CASSPWTGVEQYF
NA	13	NA	TRBV21-1	TRBJ1-4	TGTGCCGGAAAACAGGGTTTTAGAGAAAAACTGTTTTTT	CAGKQGFREKLFF
NA	15	NA	TRBV15	TRBJ1-5	TGTGCCACCAGCACATCTGGGGGGGCGAGTCAGCCCCAGCATTTT	CATSTSGGASQPQHF
TRBD1	14	NA	TRBV18	TRBJ2-7	TGTGCCAGCTCACCACCGTTGGGACAGTCCGAGCAGTACTTC	CASSPPLGQSEQYF
NA	15	NA	TRBV6-2/TRBV6-3	TRBJ2-1	TGTGCCAGCAGTTACTCGACAGCTCCCTACAATGAGCAGTTCTTC	CASSYSTAPYNEQFF
TRBD1	16	once	TRBV27	TRBJ1-6	TGTGCCAGCAGTTTATCGGCCACAGGGGGCAGTTCACCCCTCCACTTT	CASSLSATGGSSPLHF
NA	14	few	TRBV7-8	TRBJ1-4	TGTGCCAGCAGGAGGGGGTCAACTAATGAAAAACTGTTTTTT	CASRRGSTNEKLFF
NA	15	NA	TRBV6-5	TRBJ1-2	TGTGCCAGCAGTTACTCCCAGGGAGGTAACTATGGCTACACCTTC	CASSYSQGGNYGYTF
NA	14	NA	TRBV10-3	TRBJ1-5	TGTGCCATCAGTGAAGGCTCCTCGGGGCAGCCCCAGCATTTT	CAISEGSSGQPQHF
NA	15	once	TRBV7-2	TRBJ1-2	TGTGCCAGCAGCTTAGTTAGGGGCGCAAACTATGGCTACACCTTC	CASSLVRGANYGYTF
TRBD1	14	NA	TRBV3-1/TRBV3-2	TRBJ1-2	TGTGCCAGCAGCGGGGGACAGGGACTCTATGGCTACACCTTC	CASSGGQGLYGYTF
NA	12	NA	TRBV12-3/TRBV12-4	TRBJ2-1	TGTGCCAGCAGTCGAGGGAATGTCGAGCAGTTCTTC	CASSRGNVEQFF
NA	12	NA	TRBV11-3	TRBJ2-2	TGTGCCAGCACTTCGAGCACCGGGGAGCTGTTTTTT	CASTSSTGELFF
NA	14	NA	TRBV19	TRBJ1-5	TGTGCCAGTAGTAAGGACAGCCACAATCAGCCCCAGCATTTT	CASSKDSHNQPQHF
NA	17	NA	TRBV11-3	TRBJ1-6	TGTGCCAGCAGCGGCCATCGCGGGGGTTTGGGAAATTCACCCCTCCACTTT	CASSGHRGGLGNSPLHF
TRBD2	14	NA	TRBV27	TRBJ2-1	TGTGCCAGCAGCGGACTAGCGGGGTACAATGAGCAGTTCTTC	CASSGLAGYNEQFF
TRBD1	15	NA	TRBV5-1	TRBJ1-4	TGCGCCAGCAGCCCCCAGGGGGCGATTGAGGAAAAACTGTTTTTT	CASSPQGAIEEKLFF
TRBD1	17	NA	TRBV19	TRBJ1-1	TGTGCCAGTAGTATCGGAGCGGCAGGGGGGACGAACACTGAAGCTTTCTTT	CASSIGAAGGTNTEAFF
NA	15	NA	TRBV19	TRBJ1-1	TGTGCCAGTAGTATAGGTGCGTTCCTGAACACTGAAGCTTTCTTT	CASSIGAFLNTEAFF
NA	11	NA	TRBV2	TRBJ2-4	TGTGCCAGCAGTACAGAAAACATTCAGTACTTC	CASSTENIQYF
TRBD1	14	NA	TRBV28	TRBJ2-7	TGTGCCAGCAGTATACCGGGACAGCCATACGAGCAGTACTTC	CASSIPGQPYEQYF
TRBD1	16	once	TRBV7-3	TRBJ2-7	TGTGCCAGCAGCGTCTCCGGGACAGGGATTACCTACGAGCAGTACTTC	CASSVSGTGITYEQYF
TRBD2	18	once	TRBV9	TRBJ2-5	TGTGCCAGCAGCGTACGTCCTCTAGCGGGGGGGCCCCAAGAGACCCAGTACTTC	CASSVRPLAGGPQETQYF
NA	14	once	TRBV28	TRBJ2-7	TGTGCCAGCATCTCCCGGTACCAAATCGGCGAGCAGTACTTC	CASISRYQIGEQYF
TRBD1	17	NA	TRBV4-3	TRBJ2-7	TGCGCCAGCAGCCAAGATCGGTTCGGGACAGGGGACTACGAGCAGTACTTC	CASSQDRFGTGDYEQYF